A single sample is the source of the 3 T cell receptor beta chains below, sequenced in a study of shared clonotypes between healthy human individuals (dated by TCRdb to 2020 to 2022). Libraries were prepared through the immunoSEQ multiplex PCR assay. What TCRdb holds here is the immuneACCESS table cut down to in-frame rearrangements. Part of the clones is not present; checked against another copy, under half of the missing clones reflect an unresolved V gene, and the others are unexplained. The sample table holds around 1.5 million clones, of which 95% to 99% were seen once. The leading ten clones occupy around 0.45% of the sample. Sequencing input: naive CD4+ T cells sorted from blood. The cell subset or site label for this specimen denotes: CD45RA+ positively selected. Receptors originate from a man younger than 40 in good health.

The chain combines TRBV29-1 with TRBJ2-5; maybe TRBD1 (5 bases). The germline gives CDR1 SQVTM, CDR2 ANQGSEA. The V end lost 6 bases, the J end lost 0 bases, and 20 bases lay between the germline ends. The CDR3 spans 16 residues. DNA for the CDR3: TGCAGCGTGAGAGGCCCCTCAGACAGCCACCAAGAGACCCAGTACTTC. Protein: CSVRGPSDSHQETQYF. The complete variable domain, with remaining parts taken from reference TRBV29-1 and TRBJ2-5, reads SAVISQKPSRDICQRGTSLTIQCQVDSQVTMMFWYRQQPGQSLTLIATANQGSEATYESGFVIDKFPISRPNLTFSTLTVSNMSPEDSSIYLCSVRGPSDSHQETQYFGPGTRLLVL.

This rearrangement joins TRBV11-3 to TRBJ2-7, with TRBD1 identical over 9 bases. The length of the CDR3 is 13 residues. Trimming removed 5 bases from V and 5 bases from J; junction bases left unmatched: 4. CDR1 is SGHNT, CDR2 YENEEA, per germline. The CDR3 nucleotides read TGTGCCAGCAGCCCGGGACAGGGCCACGAGCAGTACTTC. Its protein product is CASSPGQGHEQYF.

CDR3 nucleotides: TGTGCCAGCAGCATCCCCAGGGCAGTCGGGGGCTATGGCTACACCTTC. This encodes CASSIPRAVGGYGYTF. The chain employs TRBV7-9 and TRBJ1-2, with TRBD1 as a possible D gene (5 bases). The CDR3 spans 16 residues. Germline V gives CDR1 SEHNR, CDR2 FQNEAQ (reference sequence). Deletions cut 5 bases from V and 4 bases from J, with 20 bases between.